The rows below give T cell receptor beta chains drawn from one sample of a study of blood T cell repertoires in COVID-19. TCRdb's copy holds only in-frame clones and misses some; the assay was immunoSEQ multiplex PCR. The sample lists tens of thousands of clones; around 90% were seen once. Sequencing was performed on peripheral blood. All receptors derive from a human donor in a cohort sampled during active COVID-19. Both conserved end residues are part of each CDR3. A D gene is named only where the DNA matches it firmly. Clone size appears in some rows only: once, few, many, or a class for an expanded clone.

abundance,j_gene,len,v_gene,d_gene,CDR3aa,CDR3nt
-,TRBJ1-5,13,TRBV30,-,CAWRGRGYQPQHF,TGTGCCTGGAGAGGCAGGGGATATCAGCCCCAGCATTTT
-,TRBJ1-6,16,TRBV6-5,TRBD1,CASSYSDRAYNSPLHF,TGTGCCAGCAGTTACTCAGACAGGGCTTATAATTCACCCCTCCACTTT
-,TRBJ1-2,16,TRBV19,TRBD1,CASSIFSRRDSYGYTF,TGTGCCAGTAGTATCTTTAGTAGGCGGGACAGCTATGGCTACACCTTC
once,TRBJ1-2,15,TRBV27,-,CASSSPPRGGSGYTF,TGTGCCAGCAGTTCCCCCCCGCGCGGGGGCAGTGGCTACACCTTC
once,TRBJ2-3,17,TRBV5-1,TRBD2,CASSLHLGTSGVRTQYF,TGCGCCAGCAGCCTCCATCTCGGGACTAGCGGGGTCCGCACGCAGTATTTT
-,TRBJ1-6,16,TRBV30,-,CAWRPFGSGAGSPLHF,TGTGCCTGGAGGCCCTTTGGTTCAGGAGCGGGTTCACCCCTCCACTTT
few,TRBJ1-5,13,TRBV19,-,CASSPGFNQPQHF,TGTGCCAGTAGCCCAGGATTTAATCAGCCCCAGCATTTT
-,TRBJ2-6,15,TRBV2,-,CASSEQFSGANVLTF,TGTGCCAGCAGTGAACAGTTCTCTGGGGCCAACGTCCTGACTTTC
-,TRBJ2-5,16,TRBV18,-,CASSPPGAGNQETQYF,TGTGCCAGCTCACCACCCGGAGCGGGTAACCAAGAGACCCAGTACTTC
-,TRBJ1-1,17,TRBV19,TRBD1,CASSIGWVGQGATEAFF,TGTGCCAGTAGTATAGGATGGGTCGGACAGGGGGCAACTGAAGCTTTCTTT
-,TRBJ2-2,14,TRBV5-6,-,CASSPGQNTGELFF,TGTGCCAGCAGCCCGGGACAGAACACCGGGGAGCTGTTTTTT
-,TRBJ2-1,15,TRBV6-2/TRBV6-3,TRBD2,CASSYGGRGYNEQFF,TGTGCCAGCAGTTACGGCGGGAGGGGTTACAATGAGCAGTTCTTC
-,TRBJ2-1,14,TRBV5-6,TRBD2,CASRRRGGTHEQFF,TGTGCCAGCAGGAGGCGGGGGGGCACCCATGAGCAGTTCTTC
-,TRBJ2-1,16,TRBV30,TRBD1,CAWTKGDRGYRAEQFF,TGTGCCTGGACCAAGGGAGACAGGGGGTACCGGGCTGAGCAGTTCTTC
-,TRBJ2-2,14,TRBV9,-,CASRGDGGTGELFF,TGTGCCAGCAGGGGTGACGGGGGCACCGGGGAGCTGTTTTTT
-,TRBJ2-7,15,TRBV27,TRBD2,CASSLSSGRSYEQYF,TGTGCCAGCAGTTTATCGAGCGGGAGGTCCTACGAGCAGTACTTC
once,TRBJ1-6,14,TRBV9,-,CASSVSGVDSPLHF,TGTGCCAGCAGCGTATCAGGGGTCGATTCACCCCTCCACTTT
-,TRBJ1-4,14,TRBV28,TRBD1,CASSFDRGGEKLFF,TGTGCCAGCAGTTTCGACAGGGGAGGTGAAAAACTGTTTTTT
-,TRBJ1-1,14,TRBV27,-,CASSLRWGDTEAFF,TGTGCCAGCAGTTTAAGGTGGGGGGACACTGAAGCTTTCTTT
-,TRBJ2-1,16,TRBV25-1,-,CASSESAGLSYNEQFF,TGTGCCAGCAGTGAATCGGCGGGGCTCTCCTACAATGAGCAGTTCTTC
-,TRBJ1-6,16,TRBV7-3,TRBD1,CASSPTGGSFNSPLHF,TGTGCCAGCAGCCCGACAGGGGGAAGTTTTAATTCACCCCTCCACTTT
-,TRBJ2-3,15,TRBV12-2,-,CASRLGGWVLATQYF,TGTGCAAGTCGCTTAGGGGGGTGGGTTCTAGCGACGCAGTATTTT
-,TRBJ1-5,16,TRBV28,-,CASNLNIGQSNQPQHF,TGTGCCAGCAATCTAAACATCGGACAATCCAATCAGCCCCAGCATTTT
-,TRBJ1-1,13,TRBV2,TRBD1,CASGRQGAAEAFF,TGTGCCAGCGGTAGACAGGGGGCGGCTGAAGCTTTCTTT
-,TRBJ2-5,15,TRBV7-9,TRBD1,CASSLGGQGRETQYF,TGTGCCAGCAGCTTAGGGGGACAGGGCCGAGAGACCCAGTACTTC
-,TRBJ2-7,15,TRBV28,TRBD1,CASSLGTGGPYEQYF,TGTGCCAGCAGTTTGGGGACAGGGGGCCCCTACGAGCAGTACTTC
-,TRBJ2-7,13,TRBV14,TRBD2,CASSLGLADEQYF,TGTGCCAGCAGCCTAGGACTAGCGGACGAGCAGTACTTC
-,TRBJ2-7,17,TRBV10-3,TRBD1,CAISEPNRGPWGDEQYF,TGTGCCATCAGTGAGCCAAACAGGGGGCCGTGGGGCGACGAGCAGTACTTC
-,TRBJ2-7,15,TRBV28,TRBD2,CASSSRLAGTYEQYF,TGTGCCAGCAGTTCCAGACTAGCGGGTACCTACGAGCAGTACTTC
-,TRBJ1-2,14,TRBV4-1,-,CASSQVTPGFGYTF,TGCGCCAGCAGCCAAGTGACTCCGGGATTCGGCTACACCTTC
-,TRBJ2-1,18,TRBV3-1/TRBV3-2,-,CASSLASPLVLTYNEQFF,TGTGCCAGCAGCCTAGCCTCCCCTCTAGTTTTGACCTACAATGAGCAGTTCTTC
-,TRBJ2-5,15,TRBV18,TRBD2,CASSMGTSVQETQYF,TGTGCCAGCTCAATGGGGACTAGCGTTCAAGAGACCCAGTACTTC
-,TRBJ2-4,12,TRBV6-5,TRBD1,CATTTGQDLQYF,TGTGCCACCACTACTGGACAGGACCTTCAGTACTTC
once,TRBJ2-6,18,TRBV28,-,CASSVPSVRFSGANVLTF,TGTGCCAGCAGCGTACCGTCGGTGCGGTTCTCTGGGGCCAACGTCCTGACTTTC
-,TRBJ2-5,15,TRBV3-1/TRBV3-2,TRBD1,CASSQELGQGATQYF,TGTGCCAGCAGCCAAGAACTGGGGCAGGGGGCTACCCAGTACTTC
-,TRBJ1-2,15,TRBV6-2/TRBV6-3,TRBD1,CASSPRDRGLYGYTF,TGTGCCAGCAGTCCCCGGGACAGGGGTCTATATGGCTACACCTTC
-,TRBJ1-6,14,TRBV19,-,CASRDSLGDSPLHF,TGTGCCAGTAGGGACAGCCTGGGAGATTCACCCCTCCACTTT
-,TRBJ1-2,12,TRBV6-2/TRBV6-3,-,CASSRNRERYTF,TGTGCCAGCAGTAGGAACAGGGAGCGCTACACCTTC
-,TRBJ2-7,13,TRBV6-6,-,CASSYSVLVEQYF,TGTGCCAGCAGTTACTCGGTCCTAGTCGAGCAGTACTTC
-,TRBJ2-3,14,TRBV7-9,-,CASSLVSSTDTQYF,TGTGCCAGCAGCTTAGTTTCGAGCACAGATACGCAGTATTTT
-,TRBJ1-5,15,TRBV5-1,TRBD1,CASSLEGTANQPQHF,TGCGCCAGCAGCTTGGAAGGGACAGCAAATCAGCCCCAGCATTTT
-,TRBJ1-5,16,TRBV6-9,-,CASSYRPRTDDQPQHF,TGTGCCAGCAGTTATCGCCCTCGGACAGATGATCAGCCCCAGCATTTT
-,TRBJ2-7,16,TRBV19,TRBD2,CASSIGASGSIYEQYF,TGTGCCAGTAGTATAGGGGCTAGCGGGAGTATCTACGAGCAGTACTTC
-,TRBJ2-7,17,TRBV19,TRBD2,CASSSQLLTSGVSGQYF,TGTGCCAGTAGCTCCCAACTACTGACTAGCGGGGTTTCGGGGCAGTACTTC
-,TRBJ2-1,13,TRBV27,-,CASSFQGGNEQFF,TGTGCCAGCAGTTTTCAGGGCGGCAATGAGCAGTTCTTC
once,TRBJ1-5,13,TRBV10-3,-,CAIRGAGDQPQHF,TGTGCCATCAGGGGGGCGGGGGATCAGCCCCAGCATTTT
-,TRBJ2-3,14,TRBV6-4,-,CASSQGPTSDTQYF,TGTGCCAGCAGTCAGGGCCCCACGAGCGATACGCAGTATTTT
-,TRBJ1-1,14,TRBV4-3,TRBD1,CASSRGQANTEAFF,TGCGCCAGCAGCAGGGGACAGGCGAACACTGAAGCTTTCTTT
-,TRBJ2-1,15,TRBV18,-,CASSLRQVSYNEQFF,TGTGCCAGCTCACTAAGACAAGTCTCCTACAATGAGCAGTTCTTC
-,TRBJ2-6,19,TRBV10-3,-,CAISGTAGAGTSGANVLTF,TGTGCCATCAGTGGTACGGCAGGGGCAGGTACCTCTGGGGCCAACGTCCTGACTTTC
-,TRBJ1-2,15,TRBV6-2/TRBV6-3,-,CASSLNRDTSYGYTF,TGTGCCAGCAGTTTAAACCGGGACACCTCCTATGGCTACACCTTC
-,TRBJ1-2,16,TRBV5-6,-,CASSITGQWINYGYTF,TGTGCCAGCAGCATCACTGGGCAGTGGATTAACTATGGCTACACCTTC
-,TRBJ2-2,15,TRBV11-2,-,CASSSRTANTGELFF,TGTGCCAGCAGCTCCCGGACAGCGAACACCGGGGAGCTGTTTTTT
-,TRBJ2-7,14,TRBV25-1,TRBD2,CASRPQGGRNEQYF,TGTGCCAGCAGACCCCAGGGCGGGAGGAACGAGCAGTACTTC
once,TRBJ2-7,14,TRBV7-8,-,CASSSGTGMLEQYF,TGTGCCAGCAGCTCCGGGACTGGCATGTTAGAGCAGTACTTC
-,TRBJ1-1,12,TRBV11-2,-,CASADSKYEAFF,TGTGCCAGCGCGGACAGTAAGTATGAAGCTTTCTTT
once,TRBJ2-1,17,TRBV18,TRBD2,CASSPPRAGGGYNEQFF,TGTGCCAGCTCACCACCGAGAGCGGGAGGTGGATACAATGAGCAGTTCTTC